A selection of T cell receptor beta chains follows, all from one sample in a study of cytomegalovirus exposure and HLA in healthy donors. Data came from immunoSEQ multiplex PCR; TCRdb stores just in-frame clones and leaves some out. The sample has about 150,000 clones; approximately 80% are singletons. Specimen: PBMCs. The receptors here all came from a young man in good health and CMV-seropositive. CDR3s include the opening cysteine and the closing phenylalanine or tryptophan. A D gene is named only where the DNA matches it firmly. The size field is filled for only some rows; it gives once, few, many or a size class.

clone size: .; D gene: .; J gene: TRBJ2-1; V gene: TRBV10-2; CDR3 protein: CASSEVAGLIYNEQFF; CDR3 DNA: TGCGCCAGCAGTGAAGTGGCGGGGCTTATCTACAATGAGCAGTTCTTC
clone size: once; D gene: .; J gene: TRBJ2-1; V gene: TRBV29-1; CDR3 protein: CSVEEYNLYNEQFF; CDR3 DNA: TGCAGCGTTGAAGAATACAATCTGTACAATGAGCAGTTCTTC
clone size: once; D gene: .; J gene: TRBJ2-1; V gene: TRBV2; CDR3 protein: CASSEELGGEQFF; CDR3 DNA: TGTGCCAGCAGTGAAGAATTGGGAGGTGAGCAGTTCTTC
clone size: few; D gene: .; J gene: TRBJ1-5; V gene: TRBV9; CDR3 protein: CASSAGGAGNQPQHF; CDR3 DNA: TGTGCCAGCAGCGCCGGAGGGGCGGGCAATCAGCCCCAGCATTTT
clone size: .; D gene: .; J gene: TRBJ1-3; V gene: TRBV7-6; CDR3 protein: CASSSTTGNTIYF; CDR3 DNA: TGTGCCAGCAGCTCGACAACGGGAAACACCATATATTTT
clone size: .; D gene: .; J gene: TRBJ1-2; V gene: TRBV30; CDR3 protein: CASPLEQGWDGYTF; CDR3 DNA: TGTGCCTCGCCCCTCGAACAGGGATGGGATGGCTACACCTTC
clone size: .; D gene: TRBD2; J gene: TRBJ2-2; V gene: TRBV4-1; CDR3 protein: CASSQEAGLGTAGELFF; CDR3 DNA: TGCGCCAGCAGCCAAGAGGCGGGACTAGGAACCGCCGGGGAGCTGTTTTTT
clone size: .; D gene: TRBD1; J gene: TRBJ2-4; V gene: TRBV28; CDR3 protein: CASSNRGPLAKNIQYF; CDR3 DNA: TGTGCCAGCAGTAACAGGGGACCTCTAGCCAAAAACATTCAGTACTTC
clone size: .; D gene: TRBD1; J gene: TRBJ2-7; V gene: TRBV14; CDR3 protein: CASSQTPGTGFTEQYF; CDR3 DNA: TGTGCCAGCAGCCAAACCCCCGGGACAGGGTTTACCGAGCAGTACTTC
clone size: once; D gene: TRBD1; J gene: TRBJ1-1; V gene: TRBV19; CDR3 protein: CASSLQGATEAFF; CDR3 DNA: TGTGCCAGTAGCTTACAGGGGGCCACTGAAGCTTTCTTT
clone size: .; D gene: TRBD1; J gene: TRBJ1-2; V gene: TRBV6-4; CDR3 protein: CASSASDRGGGYTF; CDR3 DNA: TGTGCCAGCAGCGCCTCGGACAGGGGCGGTGGCTACACCTTC
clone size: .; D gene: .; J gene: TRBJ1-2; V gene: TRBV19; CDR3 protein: CASSRRGNYGYTF; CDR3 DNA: TGTGCCAGTAGTCGCCGGGGAAACTATGGCTACACCTTC
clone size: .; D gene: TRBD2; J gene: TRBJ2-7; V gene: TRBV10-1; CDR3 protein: CASTHREGPAGGAAPEAYEQYF; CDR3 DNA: TGCGCCAGCACCCATAGAGAGGGGCCCGCGGGGGGAGCGGCACCTGAAGCCTACGAGCAGTACTTC
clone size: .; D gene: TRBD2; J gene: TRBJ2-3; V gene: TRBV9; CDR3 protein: CASSEGTSGTSTDTQYF; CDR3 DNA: TGTGCCAGCAGTGAAGGGACTAGCGGGACAAGCACAGATACGCAGTATTTT
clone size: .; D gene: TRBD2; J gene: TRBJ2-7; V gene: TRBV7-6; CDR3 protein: CASSLGASGSYEQYF; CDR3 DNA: TGTGCCAGCAGCTTGGGTGCTAGCGGGAGTTACGAGCAGTACTTC
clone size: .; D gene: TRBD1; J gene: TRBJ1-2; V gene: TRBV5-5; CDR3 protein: CASSLQGGYGYTF; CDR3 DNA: TGTGCCAGCAGCCTACAGGGGGGCTATGGCTACACCTTC
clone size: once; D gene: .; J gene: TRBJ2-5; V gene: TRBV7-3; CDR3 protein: CASSPTVQETQYF; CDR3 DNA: TGTGCCAGCAGCCCGACAGTGCAAGAGACCCAGTACTTC
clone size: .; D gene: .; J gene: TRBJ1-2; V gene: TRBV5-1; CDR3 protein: CASSSSGSYYGYTF; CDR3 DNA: TGCGCCAGCAGCTCCTCAGGGTCGTACTATGGCTACACCTTC
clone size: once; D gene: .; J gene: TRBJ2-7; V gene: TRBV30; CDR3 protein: CAWSDQLGGGEQYF; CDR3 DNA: TGTGCCTGGAGCGACCAGTTGGGGGGAGGCGAGCAGTACTTC
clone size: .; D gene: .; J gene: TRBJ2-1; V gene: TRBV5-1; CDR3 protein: CASSLAQGTQFF; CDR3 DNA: TGCGCCAGCAGCTTGGCCCAGGGAACGCAGTTCTTC
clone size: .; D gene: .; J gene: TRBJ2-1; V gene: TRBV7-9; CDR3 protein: CASSLGGPPNEQFF; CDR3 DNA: TGTGCCAGCAGCTTAGGAGGCCCCCCCAATGAGCAGTTCTTC
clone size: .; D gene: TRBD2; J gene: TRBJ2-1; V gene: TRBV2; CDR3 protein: CASSEGGTSGDNEQFF; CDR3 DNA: TGTGCCAGCAGTGAAGGAGGGACTAGCGGAGACAATGAGCAGTTCTTC
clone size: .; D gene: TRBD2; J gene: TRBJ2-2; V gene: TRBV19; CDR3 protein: CASRGSGGTGELFF; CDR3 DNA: TGTGCCAGTAGGGGGTCGGGGGGCACCGGGGAGCTGTTTTTT
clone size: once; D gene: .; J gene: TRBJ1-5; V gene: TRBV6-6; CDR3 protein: CASSENQPQHF; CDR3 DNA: TGTGCCAGCAGCGAGAATCAGCCCCAGCATTTT
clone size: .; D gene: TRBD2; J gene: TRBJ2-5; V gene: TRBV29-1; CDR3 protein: CSLTPPAGGIQTQYF; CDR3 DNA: TGCAGCCTTACGCCCCCCGCGGGAGGGATACAGACCCAGTACTTC
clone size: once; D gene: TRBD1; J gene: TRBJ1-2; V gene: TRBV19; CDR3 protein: CASSIGTGLYGYTF; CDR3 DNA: TGTGCCAGTAGTATCGGGACAGGGCTCTATGGCTACACCTTC
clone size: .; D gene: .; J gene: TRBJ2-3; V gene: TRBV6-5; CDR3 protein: CASSYWGGGGTDTQYF; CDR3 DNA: TGTGCCAGCAGTTACTGGGGCGGCGGGGGCACAGATACGCAGTATTTT
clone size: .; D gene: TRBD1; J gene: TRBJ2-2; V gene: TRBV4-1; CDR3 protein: CASSQVYLGQGSGTGELFF; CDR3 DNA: TGCGCCAGCAGCCAAGTTTACTTGGGACAGGGGTCTGGCACCGGGGAGCTGTTTTTT
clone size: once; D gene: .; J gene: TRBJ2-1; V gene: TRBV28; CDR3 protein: CASSLAENNEQFF; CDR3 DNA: TGTGCCAGCAGTTTAGCGGAAAACAATGAGCAGTTCTTC
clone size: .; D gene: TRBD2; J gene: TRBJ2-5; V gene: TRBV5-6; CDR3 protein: CASSSPQAGPETQYF; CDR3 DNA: TGTGCCAGCAGCTCGCCGCAAGCGGGACCTGAGACCCAGTACTTC
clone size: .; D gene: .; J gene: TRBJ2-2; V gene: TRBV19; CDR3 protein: CASSIPTTSGTGELFF; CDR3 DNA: TGTGCCAGTAGTATCCCAACGACCTCGGGCACCGGGGAGCTGTTTTTT
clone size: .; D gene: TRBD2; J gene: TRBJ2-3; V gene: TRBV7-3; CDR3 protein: CASSLRLAGVGGNTDTQYF; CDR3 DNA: TGTGCCAGCAGCCTAAGACTAGCGGGAGTAGGGGGGAACACAGATACGCAGTATTTT
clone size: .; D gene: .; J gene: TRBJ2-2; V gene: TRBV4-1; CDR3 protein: CASSRQDKSVANTGELFF; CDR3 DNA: TGCGCCAGCAGCCGGCAAGACAAGTCTGTTGCGAACACCGGGGAGCTGTTTTTT
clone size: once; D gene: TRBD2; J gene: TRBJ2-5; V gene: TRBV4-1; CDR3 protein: CASSQGLAGGETQYF; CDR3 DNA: TGCGCCAGCAGCCAGGGACTAGCGGGAGGAGAGACCCAGTACTTC
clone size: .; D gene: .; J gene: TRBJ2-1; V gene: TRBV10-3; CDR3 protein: CAISPLGSGAGNEQFF; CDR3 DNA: TGTGCCATCAGCCCACTAGGTAGCGGAGCAGGGAATGAGCAGTTCTTC
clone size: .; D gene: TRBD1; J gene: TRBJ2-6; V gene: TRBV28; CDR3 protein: CASRQTGEISGANVLTF; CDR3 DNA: TGTGCCAGCAGGCAGACAGGGGAGATCTCTGGGGCCAACGTCCTGACTTTC